These 25 T cell receptor beta chains came from one sample sequenced in a study of T and B cells in COVID-19 patients. BIOMED2 TRB-A/B primer pools were used in multiplex TRB PCR. A single record per CDR3 protein comes from TCRdb applying MiXCR to the multiplex PCR reads. Of 20,000 or so distinct CDR3 sequences listed, less than 30% are singletons. From blood, roughly 240-550 ng of genomic DNA served as TRB template. The source material was blood. The receptors come from a human donor who had recovered from COVID-19.

The chain recombines TRBV5-1 with TRBJ2-3, with 8 bases identical to TRBD2. V trimming: 3 bases; J trimming: 2 bases; junction bases outside the gene matches: 8. Per germline, CDR1 SGHRS and CDR2 YFSETQ. The CDR3 contains 16 residues. The CDR3 sequence: CASSSQAGVSTDTQYF. The DNA for the CDR3 is TGCGCCAGCAGCTCTCAAGCGGGGGTCTCCACAGATACGCAGTATTTT.

A single count supports this clonotype. V is TRBV5-1 and J is TRBJ1-6, with a possible D match to TRBD1 (6 bases). Germline CDR1 SGHRS, CDR2 YFSETQ. There are 14 residues in the CDR3. V lost 0 bases and J lost 9, with 10 bases in between. CDR3 coding DNA: TGCGCCAGCAGCTTGGGACAGGAGGCTTCACCCCTCCACTTT. This codes for CASSLGQEASPLHF.

Ten or more counts support this clonotype. V usage is TRBV27 and J usage is TRBJ2-7; 8 nucleotides align to TRBD2. This CDR3 region has 14 residues. Germline V gene data show CDR1 as MNHEY and CDR2 as SMNVEV (reference sequence). The V gene end was trimmed by 3 bases and the J gene end by 2 bases; junction bases not matched to a gene: 3. Written as DNA, the CDR3 is TGTGCCAGCAGTTTCCGGGGGGGGGCCTACGAGCAGTACTTC. Translating gives CASSFRGGAYEQYF.

In this sample, this clonotype turned up a few times. This chain joins TRBV12-3 or TRBV12-4 and TRBJ1-5, with D uncertain. This CDR3 has 14 residues. The V end was cut by 7 bases, the J end by 0 bases, with 10 bases between. The chain's CDR3 is CASTRGSSNQPQHF. CDR3 bases: TGTGCCAGCACCCGGGGTAGTAGCAATCAGCCCCAGCATTTT.

The sample holds a few counts of this clonotype. The J gene is TRBJ1-1, the V gene TRBV12-3 or TRBV12-4; D is perhaps TRBD1 (5 bases). This CDR3 comprises 14 residues. The V end lost 4 bases, the J end lost 2 bases, and 11 bases lay between the germline ends. The CDR3 bases are TGTGCCAGCAGTTACGGCCAGGGAAACACTGAAGCTTTCTTT. It encodes CASSYGQGNTEAFF.

This clonotype was counted at least ten times. The gene calls are TRBV6-5 and TRBJ2-3; a possible D gene is TRBD2 (5 bases). Germline V gene sequence: CDR1 MNHEY, CDR2 SVGAGI. The CDR3 sequence is 17 residues long. Deletions cut 7 bases from V and 1 base from J, with 21 bases between. In DNA form, the CDR3 reads TGTGCCAGCAAAGGAGGCAACCATTTTATGGGCACAGATACGCAGTATTTT. Translation gives CASKGGNHFMGTDTQYF.

The chain couples TRBV20-1 to TRBJ2-1, with 12 bases identical to TRBD2. The V segment lost 8 bases and the J segment 4 bases; nucleotides outside the gene matches: 3. The CDR3 totals 13 residues. Germline lookup yields CDR1 DFQATT and CDR2 SNEGSKA (reference sequence). CDR3 region: CSRTSGRYNEQFF. The CDR3 nucleotides are TGCAGTCGCACTAGCGGGAGGTACAATGAGCAGTTCTTC.

This clonotype was detected only a few times. The gene calls are TRBV6-5 and TRBJ2-4, with D possibly matching TRBD1 (8 bases). The CDR3 runs to 16 residues. Germline V gives CDR1 MNHEY, CDR2 SVGAGI. Trimming removed 8 bases from V and 0 bases from J, with 17 bases in between. DNA for the CDR3: TGTGCCAGCGCTACAGGGGGGGTTTTAGCCAAAAACATTCAGTACTTC. This codes for CASATGGVLAKNIQYF.

This clonotype was detected a few times. This chain uses TRBV11-2 with TRBJ2-7, with 12 bases identical to TRBD2. CDR1 and CDR2 from the germline V gene are SGHAT and FQNNGV. This CDR3 region has 15 residues. With 3 bases clipped from V and 7 bases from J, the junction kept 7 bases outside the gene matches. The CDR3 DNA sequence: TGTGCCAGCAGCTTCCTAGCGGGAGGGCCTCAAGAGCAGTACTTC. This translates into CASSFLAGGPQEQYF.

The chain employs TRBV19 and TRBJ2-1; 11 positions agree with TRBD2. The germline CDR1 and CDR2 sequences are LNHDA and SQIVND (reference sequence). J was trimmed by 9 bases and V by 2 bases; bases with no gene match: 12. This CDR3 region has 17 residues. CDR3 DNA: TGTGCCAGTAGTATATCCGGGACTAGCGGCTTCGGTGGTGAGCAGTTCTTC. This gives the protein CASSISGTSGFGGEQFF.

This clonotype is medium-sized (0.01 to 0.1%). This chain connects TRBV19 to TRBJ2-2, with 7 bases aligning to TRBD2. CDR1 LNHDA and CDR2 SQIVND come from the germline V gene (reference sequence). With V trimmed by 2 bases and J by 1 base, 4 bases remained unmatched. CDR3 length equals 16 residues. CDR3 region: CASSIWVAGNTGELFF. In DNA form, the CDR3 reads TGTGCCAGTAGTATATGGGTAGCGGGGAACACCGGGGAGCTGTTTTTT.

This clonotype is labeled medium-sized. The chain employs TRBV19 and TRBJ2-1; D remains unclear. The ends were cut back, 2 bases at V and 2 bases at J, with 4 bases in the middle. Germline CDR1 LNHDA, CDR2 SQIVND (reference sequence). The CDR3 has 13 amino acids. The CDR3 reads CASSITAYNEQFF. CDR3 nucleotide sequence: TGTGCCAGTAGTATAACAGCCTACAATGAGCAGTTCTTC.

The CDR3 DNA is TGTGCCAGCAGTTTAAGCGCAGGGGGATCGGGCTACACCTTC. As protein: CASSLSAGGSGYTF. The chain recombines TRBV12-3 or TRBV12-4 with TRBJ1-2; 7 nucleotides agree with TRBD1. The CDR3 spans 14 residues. Trimming took 2 bases from V and 8 from J; bases not matched to a gene: 8.

The chain employs TRBV4-2 and TRBJ2-1; D unclear. The CDR3 is 17 amino acids. Trimming took 5 bases from V and 0 from J, leaving 17 bases between them. Germline CDR1 reads LGHNA; CDR2 reads YNFKEQ. The CDR3 sequence is CASSTDPISISYNEQFF. The CDR3 region has the DNA TGTGCCAGCAGCACGGACCCAATTTCAATCTCCTACAATGAGCAGTTCTTC.

By share of the sample, this clonotype is medium-sized. J is TRBJ2-7 and V is TRBV6-5; 7 bases map to TRBD1. CDR3 length equals 15 residues. Germline V gene sequence: CDR1 MNHEY, CDR2 SVGAGI. V trimming: 2 bases; J trimming: 4 bases; junction bases outside the gene matches: 8. In DNA, the CDR3 is TGTGCCAGCAGTTACGGCGAGGGCAGGGGGTACGAGCAGTACTTC. This translates into CASSYGEGRGYEQYF.

In this sample, this clonotype turned up many times. The V gene is TRBV19, the J gene TRBJ2-7; 11 nucleotides match TRBD1. The V segment lost 3 bases and the J segment 0 bases; nucleotides outside the gene matches: 10. The germline CDR1 and CDR2 sequences are LNHDA and SQIVND (reference sequence). The CDR3 spans 18 residues. The CDR3 DNA is TGTGCCAGTAGTATCGTCGTAAGCGGACAGGGGGCCTCCTACGAGCAGTACTTC. It translates to CASSIVVSGQGASYEQYF.

V usage is TRBV12-3 or TRBV12-4 and J usage is TRBJ1-1; D is possibly TRBD1 (6 bases). V was cut by 2 bases and J by 2 bases, with 9 bases left in between. The CDR3 has 14 amino acids. The DNA for the CDR3 is TGTGCCAGCAGTTTACGGACAGTTAACACTGAAGCTTTCTTT. Translation: CASSLRTVNTEAFF.

The gene calls are TRBV7-9 and TRBJ1-2; D not certain. Germline V gene sequence: CDR1 SEHNR, CDR2 FQNEAQ (reference sequence). V lost 5 bases and J lost 3, with 7 bases in between. This CDR3 is 12 amino acids long. The CDR3 region has the DNA TGTGCCAGCAGCCCGAGAGACTATGGCTACACCTTC. It codes for CASSPRDYGYTF.

The J gene is TRBJ2-6, the V gene TRBV11-2, with D maybe TRBD1 (6 bases). Germline lookup yields CDR1 SGHAT and CDR2 FQNNGV. V dropped 4 bases and J dropped 1 base, with 20 bases sitting between them. The CDR3 consists of 19 residues. CDR3 sequence (DNA): TGTGCCAGCAGCTCCAAGCGGTGGCAGGGGCAATCTGGGGCCAACGTCCTGACTTTC. Its translation: CASSSKRWQGQSGANVLTF. Full variable domain (outside the CDR3, taken from reference TRBV11-2 and TRBJ2-6): EAGVAQSPRYKIIEKRQSVAFWCNPISGHATLYWYQQILGQGPKLLIQFQNNGVVDDSQLPKDRFSAERLKGVDSTLKIQPAKLEDSAVYLCASSSKRWQGQSGANVLTFGAGSRLTVL.

This chain joins TRBV6-5 and TRBJ2-6, with D unclear. Germline values: CDR1 MNHEY, CDR2 SVGAGI. This CDR3 is 16 amino acids long. V lost 5 bases to trimming and J lost 0 bases, with 11 bases between them. In nucleotides, the CDR3 is TGTGCCAGCAGTCTTAGACACGGCTCTGGGGCCAACGTCCTGACTTTC. The encoded protein is CASSLRHGSGANVLTF.

This clonotype is categorized as medium-sized. This sequence joins TRBV6-1 and TRBJ2-7; no clear D gene. CDR3 length equals 14 residues. Germline V lookup: CDR1 MNHNS, CDR2 SASEGT. Trimming removed 2 bases from V and 1 base from J, with 9 bases in between. In DNA, the CDR3 is TGTGCCAGCAGTGAATACAGTCATTCCTACGAGCAGTACTTC. Translated: CASSEYSHSYEQYF.

This clonotype was counted only a few times. The chain couples TRBV18 to TRBJ2-7; either TRBD1 or TRBD2 may fit D (5 bases each). From germline, CDR1 is KGHSH and CDR2 LQKENI. The V end lost 6 bases, the J end lost 5 bases, and 14 bases lay between the germline ends. CDR3 length: 13 residues. The CDR3 region is CASSPGAEDEQYF. In nucleotides, the CDR3 is TGTGCCAGCTCGCCCGGGGCTGAGGACGAGCAGTACTTC.

This clonotype came up many times. The chain couples TRBV19 to TRBJ2-3; 11 bases match TRBD2. V was clipped by 9 bases and J by 8 bases; unmatched bases: 10. Germline assignment: CDR1 LNHDA and CDR2 SQIVND (reference sequence). This CDR3 is 14 amino acids long. The CDR3 DNA sequence: TGTGCCAGCCATAGCGGGAGGGGGGAGACTACGCAGTATTTT. It yields the protein CASHSGRGETTQYF.

V gene TRBV7-9 combines with J gene TRBJ1-1; the D gene is possibly TRBD1 (5 bases). Germline values: CDR1 SEHNR, CDR2 FQNEAQ (reference sequence). This CDR3 is built from 14 residues. V was clipped by 3 bases and J by 4 bases, with 12 bases between them. CDR3 residues: CASSLQGTGTEAFF. CDR3 in DNA: TGTGCCAGCAGCTTGCAGGGTACGGGCACTGAAGCTTTCTTT.

This clonotype is labeled as medium-sized. The chain is built from TRBV19 and TRBJ2-1, with TRBD1 matching 7 bases. The CDR3 covers 14 residues. After removal of 8 bases from V and 4 bases from J, the junction contained 8 bases not matched to a gene. CDR1 LNHDA and CDR2 SQIVND come from the germline V gene (reference sequence). CDR3: CASRNPTGYNEQFF. CDR3 in DNA: TGTGCCAGTCGTAACCCGACAGGGTACAATGAGCAGTTCTTC.